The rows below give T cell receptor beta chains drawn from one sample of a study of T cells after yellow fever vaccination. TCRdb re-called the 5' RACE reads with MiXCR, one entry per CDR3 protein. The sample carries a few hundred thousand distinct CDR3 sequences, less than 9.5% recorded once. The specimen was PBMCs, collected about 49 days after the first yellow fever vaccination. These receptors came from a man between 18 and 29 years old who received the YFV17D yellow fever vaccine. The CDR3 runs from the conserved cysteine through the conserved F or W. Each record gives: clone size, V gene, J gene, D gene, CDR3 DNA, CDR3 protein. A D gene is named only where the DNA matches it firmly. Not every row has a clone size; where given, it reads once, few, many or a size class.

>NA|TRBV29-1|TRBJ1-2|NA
TGCTGCGTTGAAGGCGTCAGGCCTAACTATGGCTACACCTTC
CCVEGVRPNYGYTF
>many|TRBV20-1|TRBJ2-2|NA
TGCAGTGCTCAGAGCAGGGCGAACACCGGGGAGCTGTTTTTT
CSAQSRANTGELFF
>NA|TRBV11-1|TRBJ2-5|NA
TGTGCCAGCAGCTTAATAGGACTACACCAGGGGTCCCAAGAGACCCAGTACTTC
CASSLIGLHQGSQETQYF
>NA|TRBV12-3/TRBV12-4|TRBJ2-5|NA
TGTGCCAGCAGACAGGGCCCACTGGGACAAGAGACCCAGTACTTC
CASRQGPLGQETQYF
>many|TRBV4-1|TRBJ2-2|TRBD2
TGCGCCAGCAACGGCCCAGGCGGGGGCACCGGGGAGCTGTTTTTT
CASNGPGGGTGELFF
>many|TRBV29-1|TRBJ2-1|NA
TGCACCTTAACCCGGGGGCTCCACAATGAGCAGTTCTTC
CTLTRGLHNEQFF
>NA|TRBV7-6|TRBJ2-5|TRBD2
TGTGCCAGCAGCTTAGCACTAGTGGGGCAGACTAGCGGTATCCCATGGAGGGAGACCCAGTACTTC
CASSLALVGQTSGIPWRETQYF
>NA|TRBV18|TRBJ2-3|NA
TGTGCCAGCTCACCCCAGGGCAGCCTCACAGATACGCAGTATTTT
CASSPQGSLTDTQYF
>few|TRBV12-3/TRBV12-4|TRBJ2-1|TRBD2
TGTGCCAGCAGTCATCCGGGACTAGCGGGGACAAGCTCCTACAATGAGCAGTTCTTC
CASSHPGLAGTSSYNEQFF
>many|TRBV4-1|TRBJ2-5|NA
TGCGCCAGCAGCCAAGAGCCGACGGGGGAGACCCAGTACTTC
CASSQEPTGETQYF
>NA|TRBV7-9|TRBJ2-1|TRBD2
TGTGCCAGCAGCATCCCCCCTAGCGGGGTATACAATGAGCAGTTCTTC
CASSIPPSGVYNEQFF
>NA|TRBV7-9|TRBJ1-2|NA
TGTGCCAGCAGCTTAGTCGTCGGGGGCTACACCTTC
CASSLVVGGYTF
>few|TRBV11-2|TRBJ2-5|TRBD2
TGTGCCAGCAGCTTTCTGACTAGCGGCCTGCCGGTTTACGAGACCCAGTACTTC
CASSFLTSGLPVYETQYF
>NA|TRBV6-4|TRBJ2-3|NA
TGTGCCAGCAGCGAGCGTAGCACAGATACGCAGTATTTT
CASSERSTDTQYF
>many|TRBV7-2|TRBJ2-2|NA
TGTGCCAGCAGCTTCGGGGGCGAGACCGGGGAGCTGTTTTTT
CASSFGGETGELFF
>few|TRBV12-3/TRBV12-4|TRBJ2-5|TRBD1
TGTGCCAGCAGTTTGAAGGGCAGGGGGCCTGAGACCCAGTACTTC
CASSLKGRGPETQYF
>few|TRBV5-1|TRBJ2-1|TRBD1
TGCGCCAGCAGCAACACAGGGGGCTACTACAATGAGCAGTTCTTC
CASSNTGGYYNEQFF
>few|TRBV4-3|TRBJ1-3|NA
TGCGCCAGCAGCCTCATAAGGGGTAAGGCGGAAGGAAACACCATATATTTT
CASSLIRGKAEGNTIYF
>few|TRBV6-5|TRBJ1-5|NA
TGTGCCAGCAGTTACTCATTTGGGGGACAGCCCCAGCATTTT
CASSYSFGGQPQHF
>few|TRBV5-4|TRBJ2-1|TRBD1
TGTGCCAGCAGTACGGGACAGGGCGATAATGAGCAGTTCTTC
CASSTGQGDNEQFF
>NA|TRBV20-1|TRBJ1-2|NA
TGCTGTGCTAGAAGTTTCTCGGACAGTGGGATCTATGGCTACACCTTC
CCARSFSDSGIYGYTF
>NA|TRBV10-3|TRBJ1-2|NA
TGTGCCATCAGTGAGTCCCCGGGAAACTATGGCTACACCTTC
CAISESPGNYGYTF
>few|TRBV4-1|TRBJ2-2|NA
TGCGCCAGCAGCCTCAACAGGGCCACCGGGGAGCTGTTTTTT
CASSLNRATGELFF
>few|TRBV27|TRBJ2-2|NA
TGTGCCAGCAGTTTAGTCCAATTCACCGGGGAGCTGTTTTTT
CASSLVQFTGELFF
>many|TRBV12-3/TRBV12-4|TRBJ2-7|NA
TGTGCCAGCAGGATGACACCGTTGGGAAGTGAGCAGTACTTC
CASRMTPLGSEQYF
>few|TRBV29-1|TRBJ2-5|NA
TGCAGCGTGGGGGGCAGGGAAGAGACCCAGTACTTC
CSVGGREETQYF
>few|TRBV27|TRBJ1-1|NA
TGTGCCAGCAGCCGAGGCTTACAGCTTATGAACACTGAAGCTTTCTTT
CASSRGLQLMNTEAFF
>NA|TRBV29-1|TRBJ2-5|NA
TGCAGCGTTTCCCCTTTTGGAACGTACCAAGAGACCCAGTACTTC
CSVSPFGTYQETQYF
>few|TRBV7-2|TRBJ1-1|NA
TGTGCCAGCAGCTTCGCGACCGGGGATACGGCTTTCTTT
CASSFATGDTAFF
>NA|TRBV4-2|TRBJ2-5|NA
TGTGCCAGCAGCCAAGGGGCGTGGGGGCAAGAGACCCAGTACTTC
CASSQGAWGQETQYF
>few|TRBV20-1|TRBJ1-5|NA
TGCAGTGCTAGAGGACAGCTCTATGATCAGCCCCAGCATTTT
CSARGQLYDQPQHF
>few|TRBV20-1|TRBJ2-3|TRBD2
TGCAGTGCTCAACTAGCGGGGGGAACAGATACGCAGTATTTT
CSAQLAGGTDTQYF
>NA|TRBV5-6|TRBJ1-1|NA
TGTGCCAGCAGCTTGGCGAGGGGTACGGCGCCCGTCAACACTGAAGCTTTCTTT
CASSLARGTAPVNTEAFF
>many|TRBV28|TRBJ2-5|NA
TGTGCCAGCAGTTCCGCCGGAGAAATACAGTACTTC
CASSSAGEIQYF
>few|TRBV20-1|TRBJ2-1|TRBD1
TGCAGTGTCGCACAGGGGGCGCATCGGGATGAGCAGTTCTTC
CSVAQGAHRDEQFF
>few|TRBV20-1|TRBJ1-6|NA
TGCAGTGCTAGCCCCCAGGGTATGGGGACACCCCTCCACTTT
CSASPQGMGTPLHF
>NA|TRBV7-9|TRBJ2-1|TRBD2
TGTGCCAGCAGCTTAGAGGGACTAGCCTACAATGAGCAGTTCTTC
CASSLEGLAYNEQFF
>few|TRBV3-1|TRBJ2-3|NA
TGTGCCAGCAGCCAAGTCACGAATACGCAGTATTTT
CASSQVTNTQYF
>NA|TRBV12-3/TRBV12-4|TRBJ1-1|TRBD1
TGTGCCAGCCGAGGGGGCAGGGGAGTCACTGAAGCTTTCTTT
CASRGGRGVTEAFF
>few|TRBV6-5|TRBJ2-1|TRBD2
TGTGCCAGCAGTTACCAGCTAGCGGGGGCAAACTATGAGCAGTTCTTC
CASSYQLAGANYEQFF
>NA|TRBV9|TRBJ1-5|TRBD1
TGTGCCAGCAGCGCCAGGGGGGGTCAGCCCCAGCATTTT
CASSARGGQPQHF
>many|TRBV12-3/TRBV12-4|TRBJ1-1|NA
TGTGCCAGCAGTTTGACTGAAGCTTTCTTT
CASSLTEAFF
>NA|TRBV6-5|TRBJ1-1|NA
TGTGCCAGCAGTTACGATCAGGGGCGAGGGACTTTCTTT
CASSYDQGRGTFF
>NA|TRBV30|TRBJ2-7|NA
TGTGCCTGGAGTGAGGGGTTACCCTACGAGCAGTACTTC
CAWSEGLPYEQYF
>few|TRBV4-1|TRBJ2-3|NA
TGCGCCAGCAGGAATTTAAGATTGGGCACAGATACGCAGTATTTT
CASRNLRLGTDTQYF
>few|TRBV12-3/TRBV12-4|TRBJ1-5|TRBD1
TGTGCCAGCAGTTTATCCTGGACAGGGGATGGTCAGCCCCAGCATTTT
CASSLSWTGDGQPQHF
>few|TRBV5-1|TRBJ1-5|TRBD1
TGCGCCAGCAGCTTACAGGGGGGGTCGGGTCAGCCCCAGCATTTT
CASSLQGGSGQPQHF
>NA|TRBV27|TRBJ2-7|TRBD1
TGTGCCAGCAGACCGGGACAGGGGTACCACGAGCAGTACTTC
CASRPGQGYHEQYF
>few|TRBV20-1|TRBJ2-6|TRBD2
TGCAGTGCTAGAGATGCAGCGGGGAGCTCTGGGGCCAACGTCCTGACTTTC
CSARDAAGSSGANVLTF
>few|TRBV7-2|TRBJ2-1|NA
TGTGCCAGCAGCTTATTGGTAGAGCAGTTCTTC
CASSLLVEQFF